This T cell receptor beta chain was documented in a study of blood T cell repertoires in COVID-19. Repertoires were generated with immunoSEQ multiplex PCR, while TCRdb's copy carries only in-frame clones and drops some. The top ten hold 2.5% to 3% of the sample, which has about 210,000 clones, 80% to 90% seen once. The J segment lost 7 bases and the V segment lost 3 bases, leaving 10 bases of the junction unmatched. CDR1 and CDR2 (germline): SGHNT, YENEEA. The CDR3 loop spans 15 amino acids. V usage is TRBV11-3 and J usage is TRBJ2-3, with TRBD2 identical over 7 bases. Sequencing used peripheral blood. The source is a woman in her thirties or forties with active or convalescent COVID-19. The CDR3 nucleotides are TGTGCCAGCAGCTTTCGGGCTAGCGGATTAAATACGCAGTATTTT. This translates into CASSFRASGLNTQYF. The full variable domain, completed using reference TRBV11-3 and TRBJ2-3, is EAGVVQSPRYKIIEKKQPVAFWCNPISGHNTLYWYLQNLGQGPELLIRYENEEAVDDSQLPKDRFSAERLKGVDSTLKIQPAELGDSAVYLCASSFRASGLNTQYFGPGTRLTVL.